These 25 T cell receptor beta chains came from one sample sequenced in a study of T-cell reconstitution after alpha-beta-depleted transplantation in children. As it was prepared, the TCRbeta library received unique molecular identifiers. TCRdb analysed the PCR reads with MiXCR anew, one entry per CDR3 protein. The sample lists 500,000 or so distinct CDR3 sequences, approximately 29% occurring once. The sample consisted of PBMCs from the stem cell graft donor, taken from the stem cell graft. Receptors originate from a human donor who donated a stem cell graft to a child with aplastic anemia.

This clonotype appeared a few times. The rearrangement uses TRBV7-8 and TRBJ2-3; 12 nucleotides align to TRBD2. The germline gives CDR1 SGHVS, CDR2 FQNEAQ. V was pared by 6 bases and J by 3 bases, with 7 bases of the junction left unmatched. The CDR3 runs 16 residues. The CDR3 here is CASRSLAGGLTDTQYF. CDR3 in DNA: TGTGCCAGCAGGAGCCTAGCGGGAGGGTTGACAGATACGCAGTATTTT.

This clonotype was seen a few times. This chain uses TRBV11-2 with TRBJ2-3, with D unresolved. Deletions cut 1 base from V and 0 bases from J, with 11 bases between. CDR3 size: 16 residues. From germline, CDR1 is SGHAT and CDR2 FQNNGV. The CDR3 DNA is TGTGCCAGCAGCTTAGTCTTTCCCAGTAGCACAGATACGCAGTATTTT. Its translation: CASSLVFPSSTDTQYF.

The V call is TRBV11-1, the J call TRBJ2-2; 14 bases are shared with TRBD2. This CDR3 comprises 19 residues. Trimming removed 5 bases from V and 4 bases from J; junction bases left unmatched: 12. Looked up from germline, CDR1 is SGHAT and CDR2 is FQDESV (reference sequence). Here the CDR3 reads CASSPKTGLAGGGTGELFF. In nucleotides, the CDR3 is TGTGCCAGCAGCCCTAAGACCGGACTAGCGGGAGGCGGCACCGGGGAGCTGTTTTTT.

This clonotype was seen repeatedly, ten times or more. V gene TRBV27 combines with J gene TRBJ2-7; possibly TRBD1 for D (5 bases). V shed 3 bases and J shed 1 base, with 10 bases lying between them. Germline CDR1 MNHEY, CDR2 SMNVEV (reference sequence). The length of the CDR3 is 14 residues. In DNA, the CDR3 is TGTGCCAGCAGTTTGGGGCAGGGTTCCTACGAGCAGTACGTC. As protein: CASSLGQGSYEQYV.

The genes are TRBV11-2 and TRBJ2-5, with D uncertain. The V gene's germline CDR1 is SGHAT and CDR2 FQNNGV. This CDR3 spans 15 amino acids. The germline V and J ends were trimmed by 4 bases and 2 bases, with 14 bases remaining between them. The CDR3 here is CASSYSDGPQETQYF. The CDR3 bases are TGTGCCAGCAGCTATAGTGACGGCCCTCAAGAGACCCAGTACTTC.

The gene calls are TRBV24-1 and TRBJ2-2; D is unclear. The germline V gene encodes CDR1 KGHDR and CDR2 SFDVKD. The CDR3 totals 15 residues. Trimming removed 3 bases from V and 2 bases from J, with 9 bases in between. The CDR3 DNA reads TGTGCCACCAGTGATAGCCAAATCAACACCGGGGAGCTGTTTTTT. It is translated as CATSDSQINTGELFF.

The CDR3 region is CASSLKTDNTEAFF. The CDR3, as DNA: TGTGCCAGCAGCTTAAAGACGGATAACACTGAAGCTTTCTTT. V is TRBV7-2 and J is TRBJ1-1, with D unclear. The CDR3 loop spans 14 amino acids. From germline, CDR1 is SGHTA and CDR2 FQGNSA. Trimming stripped 2 bases from V and 2 bases from J, with 9 bases between.

The V call is TRBV29-1, the J call TRBJ2-3, with TRBD2 as a possible D gene (6 bases). CDR3 length: 13 amino acids. The germline CDR1 and CDR2 sequences are SQVTM and ANQGSEA. The V and J ends lost 3 bases and 2 bases respectively, with 9 bases between them. The CDR3 sequence: CSVEEGATDTQYF. CDR3 nucleotide sequence: TGCAGCGTTGAGGAGGGAGCCACAGATACGCAGTATTTT.

This clonotype came up a few times. J is TRBJ2-3 and V is TRBV11-2; D is possibly TRBD1 or TRBD2 (6 bases each). Germline V lookup: CDR1 SGHAT, CDR2 FQNNGV. The CDR3 sequence is 14 residues long. Trimming took 11 bases from V and 3 from J, leaving 18 bases between them. The CDR3 sequence: CASYTGRGTDTQYF. As DNA, the CDR3 is TGTGCCTCCTACACAGGGCGGGGTACAGATACGCAGTATTTT.

V is TRBV18 and J is TRBJ1-1, with 8 bases that match TRBD1. This CDR3 comprises 13 residues. Per germline, CDR1 KGHSH and CDR2 LQKENI. V lost 3 bases and J lost 6; bases outside the gene matches: 3. CDR3 in amino acids: CASSPQGAAEAFF. CDR3 bases: TGTGCCAGCTCACCTCAGGGGGCCGCTGAAGCTTTCTTT.

This clonotype was seen a handful of times. The genes are TRBV5-1 and TRBJ1-2; a possible D gene is TRBD1 (5 bases). V gave up 0 bases and J gave up 10 bases, with 7 bases separating them. The CDR3 consists of 11 residues. From germline, CDR1 is SGHRS and CDR2 YFSETQ. CDR3 sequence reads: CASSLEGTYTF. The CDR3 DNA reads as TGCGCCAGCAGCTTGGAAGGGACCTACACCTTC. Full variable domain (outside the CDR3, taken from reference TRBV5-1 and TRBJ1-2): KAGVTQTPRYLIKTRGQQVTLSCSPISGHRSVSWYQQTPGQGLQFLFEYFSETQRNKGNFPGRFSGRQFSNSRSEMNVSTLELGDSALYLCASSLEGTYTFGSGTRLTVV.

Only a few counts were recorded for this clonotype. This chain uses TRBV7-9 with TRBJ2-7, with 9 bases fitting TRBD1. Germline V gene sequence: CDR1 SEHNR, CDR2 FQNEAQ (reference sequence). This CDR3 is 16 amino acids long. V trimming: 5 bases; J trimming: 0 bases; junction bases outside the gene matches: 8. CDR3 region: CASSETGTGTSYEQYF. The CDR3 region has the DNA TGTGCCAGCAGCGAGACCGGGACAGGGACCTCCTACGAGCAGTACTTC.

V gene TRBV5-1 combines with J gene TRBJ2-1; 12 bases are shared with TRBD2. Germline CDR1 is SGHRS and CDR2 is YFSETQ. The V segment lost 3 bases and the J segment 4 bases; nucleotides outside the gene matches: 5. The CDR3 extends over 16 amino acids. The CDR3 DNA is TGCGCCAGCAGCTCCGGACTAGCGGGGATATACAATGAGCAGTTCTTC. Translated, it gives CASSSGLAGIYNEQFF.

This clonotype was counted a few times. The chain carries TRBV6-2 or TRBV6-3 and TRBJ2-2; 15 bases map to TRBD2. V lost 0 bases and J lost 0; bases outside the gene matches: 5. The CDR3 has 20 amino acids. Germline CDR1 reads MNHEY; CDR2 reads SVGEGT. The CDR3 coding sequence is TGTGCCAGCAGTTACTCTTGGACTAGCGGGAGGGCCTCGAACACCGGGGAGCTGTTTTTT. This sequence encodes CASSYSWTSGRASNTGELFF.

The chain employs TRBV20-1 and TRBJ1-1, with TRBD1 matching over 9 bases. Trimming took 5 bases from V and 5 from J; bases not matched to a gene: 6. This CDR3 is built from 13 residues. The germline CDR1 and CDR2 sequences are DFQATT and SNEGSKA (reference sequence). The DNA of the CDR3 is TGCAGTGCTCCGGACAGGGGAGGAACTGAAGCTTTCTTT. It codes for CSAPDRGGTEAFF.

DNA for the CDR3: TGCAGCGTTGATCTGGCTAGCGGGAGTTGGGACCACTACGAGCAGTACGTC. It yields the protein CSVDLASGSWDHYEQYV. The rearrangement links TRBV29-1 to TRBJ2-7; 10 bases fit TRBD2. V gave up 3 bases and J gave up 3 bases; unmatched junction bases: 14. This CDR3 has 17 amino acids. The V gene's germline CDR1 is SQVTM and CDR2 ANQGSEA.

CDR3 in DNA: TGTGCCAGCAGCCAGGACAGGCTCAATGGCAATCAGCCCCAGCATTTT. It specifies CASSQDRLNGNQPQHF. The J gene is TRBJ1-5, the V gene TRBV12-3 or TRBV12-4; 7 nucleotides match TRBD1. J was trimmed by 2 bases and V by 6 bases; bases with no gene match: 10. The CDR3 has 16 residues.

The rearrangement joins TRBV7-2 to TRBJ2-7; 8 nucleotides match TRBD1. Germline CDR1 is SGHTA and CDR2 is FQGNSA. This CDR3 contains 14 residues. Trimming at V came to 5 bases and at J to 3 bases, leaving 6 bases not matched to a gene. The chain's CDR3 is CASSGRQGRYEQYF. Written as DNA, the CDR3 is TGTGCCAGCAGCGGCAGACAGGGGCGCTACGAGCAGTACTTC.

This clonotype occurred a few times. The rearrangement uses TRBV6-1 and TRBJ2-3; no firm D call. Looked up from germline, CDR1 is MNHNS and CDR2 is SASEGT. V shed 2 bases and J shed 1 base, with 10 bases lying between them. This CDR3 region has 15 residues. In nucleotides, the CDR3 is TGTGCCAGCAGTGAACGACCCCAGGGCACAGATACGCAGTATTTT. The encoded protein is CASSERPQGTDTQYF.

The chain employs TRBV27 and TRBJ1-5, with D possibly TRBD1 on 5 matching bases. The germline CDR1 and CDR2 sequences are MNHEY and SMNVEV (reference sequence). Between the trimmed V and J ends, which lost 4 bases and 5 bases, there was a span of 18 bases. This CDR3 is built from 16 residues. CDR3 coding DNA: TGTGCCAGCAGTTCCTCCCCGGGACGAACTCATCAGCCCCAGCATTTT. The encoded protein is CASSSSPGRTHQPQHF.

V usage is TRBV6-5 and J usage is TRBJ2-3; D not resolved. V was shortened by 6 bases and J by 2 bases, with 15 bases between the two germline ends. The CDR3 runs to 15 residues. Germline assignment: CDR1 MNHEY and CDR2 SVGAGI. The chain's CDR3 is CASSPNRSLTDTQYF. In DNA, the CDR3 is TGTGCCAGCAGCCCCAACCGATCTCTCACAGATACGCAGTATTTT.

This clonotype was counted many times. A junction boundary mismatches the germline segment, possibly from a read error. J is TRBJ2-7 and V is TRBV18; TRBD2 matches at 15 bases. There are 14 residues in the CDR3. Germline CDR1 KGHSH, CDR2 LQKENI. Written as DNA, the CDR3 is TGCGCCAGCAGCCCGGGACTAGCGGGAGGCGAGCAGTACTTC. Its translation: CASSPGLAGGEQYF. Filled out from reference TRBV18 and TRBJ2-7, the complete variable domain reads NAGVMQNPRHLVRRRGQEARLRCSPMKGHSHVYWYRQLPEEGLKFMVYLQKENIIDESGMPKERFSAEFPKEGPSILRIQQVVRGDSAAYFCASSPGLAGGEQYFGPGTRLTVT.

J is TRBJ2-2 and V is TRBV20-1; D is ambiguous. The CDR3 totals 11 residues. Deletions cut 3 bases from V and 5 bases from J, with 4 bases between. Germline values: CDR1 DFQATT, CDR2 SNEGSKA (reference sequence). CDR3 residues: CSARGTGELFF. The DNA for the CDR3 is TGCAGTGCTAGGGGAACCGGGGAGCTGTTTTTT.

This chain joins TRBV27 and TRBJ1-5; no firm D call. This CDR3 spans 13 amino acids. From germline, CDR1 is MNHEY and CDR2 SMNVEV (reference sequence). The germline V and J ends were trimmed by 4 bases and 2 bases, with 6 bases remaining between them. CDR3 sequence reads: CASSSAGNQPQHF. CDR3 nucleotides: TGTGCCAGCAGTTCCGCCGGCAATCAGCCCCAGCATTTT.

The chain employs TRBV19 and TRBJ2-1; unclear D gene. There are 13 residues in the CDR3. CDR1 LNHDA and CDR2 SQIVND come from the germline V gene (reference sequence). Trimming removed 3 bases from V and 10 bases from J, with 13 bases in between. DNA of the CDR3: TGTGCCAGTAGTATCGTTGGGTTGGTAGAGCAGTTCTTC. Protein: CASSIVGLVEQFF. Full variable domain (outside the CDR3, taken from reference TRBV19 and TRBJ2-1): DGGITQSPKYLFRKEGQNVTLSCEQNLNHDAMYWYRQDPGQGLRLIYYSQIVNDFQKGDIAEGYSVSREKKESFPLTVTSAQKNPTAFYLCASSIVGLVEQFFGPGTRLTVL.